Presented here are 11 T cell receptor beta chains from one specimen sequenced in a study of blood T cells in healthy people across ages. Combining a sample-barcoded 5' primer with a J-beta primer mix, a second PCR ran for roughly 6 to 12 cycles. TCRdb re-analysed the 5' RACE reads in MiXCR, keeping a single row per CDR3 protein. The data show about 1.8 million distinct CDR3 sequences, 49% seen once. Sample: blood. These receptors originate from a woman between 40 and 50 years old in good health.

The chain recombines TRBV27 with TRBJ2-3; no clear D. The CDR3 has 15 residues. Germline V gives CDR1 MNHEY, CDR2 SMNVEV (reference sequence). V lost 6 bases to trimming and J lost 6 bases, with 19 bases between them. The CDR3 DNA is TGTGCCAGCAGCCCTCCACGGGTCACCAGGGATACGCAGTATTTT. Residues: CASSPPRVTRDTQYF.

V is TRBV7-3 and J is TRBJ1-2; 7 bases map to TRBD1. CDR3 length: 14 residues. J gave up 1 base and V 4 bases, and 3 bases lay outside the gene matches. CDR1 is SGHTA and CDR2 is FQGTGA in the germline V gene. CDR3 in amino acids: CASSSGDSNYGYTF. The CDR3 bases are TGTGCCAGCAGCTCTGGGGACAGTAACTATGGCTACACCTTC. Full variable domain (outside the CDR3, taken from reference TRBV7-3 and TRBJ1-2): GAGVSQTPSNKVTEKGKYVELRCDPISGHTALYWYRQSLGQGPEFLIYFQGTGAADDSGLPNDRFFAVRPEGSVSTLKIQRTERGDSAVYLCASSSGDSNYGYTFGSGTRLTVV.

In this sample, this clonotype turned up a few times. The V call is TRBV9, the J call TRBJ2-1; 12 bases line up with TRBD1. With 4 bases clipped from V and 7 bases from J, the junction kept 9 bases outside the gene matches. Germline V gives CDR1 SGDLS, CDR2 YYNGEE. This CDR3 is built from 16 residues. The CDR3: CASSFSGTGGRNEQFF. CDR3 in DNA: TGTGCCAGCAGCTTCTCCGGGACAGGGGGCCGGAATGAGCAGTTCTTC.

There are a few counts of this clonotype. This rearrangement joins TRBV14 to TRBJ2-4; 8 bases map to TRBD1. The end of the DNA is better explained by TRBJ2-7, so the J call may be wrong. The CDR3 totals 17 residues. From germline, CDR1 is SGHDN and CDR2 FVKESK. This CDR3 reads CASSQARDRGPFYEQYF. The CDR3 DNA is TGTGCCAGCAGCCAGGCGCGAGACAGGGGACCCTTCTACGAGCAGTACTTC.

This rearrangement joins TRBV12-3 or TRBV12-4 to TRBJ2-1; TRBD2 matches 7 bases. The CDR3 covers 14 residues. V was clipped by 2 bases and J by 6 bases; unmatched bases: 4. For the CDR3, the DNA is TGTGCCAGCAGTTTAACCCCTAGCGGCAATGAGCAGTTCTTC. Translation gives CASSLTPSGNEQFF.

DNA of the CDR3: TGTGCCAGCAGCCGGCCGAGTTACGGGGGCCCTCAAGAGACCCAGTACTTC. Its protein is CASSRPSYGGPQETQYF. The genes are TRBV7-2 and TRBJ2-5; D may be TRBD1 or TRBD2 (6 bases each). The V end was cut by 5 bases, the J end by 2 bases, with 21 bases between. Germline values: CDR1 SGHTA, CDR2 FQGNSA. This CDR3 contains 17 residues.

The CDR3, as DNA: TGCAGTGCTAGAGGACAGGGGCTAGCCAAAAACATTCAGTACTTC. Translating gives CSARGQGLAKNIQYF. J is TRBJ2-4 and V is TRBV20-1; 8 bases are shared with TRBD1. The CDR3 length is 15 residues. After removal of 1 base from V and 0 bases from J, the junction contained 2 bases not matched to a gene. Per germline, CDR1 DFQATT and CDR2 SNEGSKA (reference sequence).

This sequence joins TRBV28 and TRBJ2-7; possible D gene TRBD2, 6 bases. Trimming cost V 7 bases and J 2 bases, with 15 bases left between them. Germline values: CDR1 MDHEN, CDR2 SYDVKM. CDR3 length: 14 residues. The DNA for the CDR3 is TGTGCCAGCAACACCGGGACTGCCACCTACGAGCAGTACTTC. Its protein product is CASNTGTATYEQYF.

The V call is TRBV5-1, the J call TRBJ2-3; D not resolved. CDR1 is SGHRS, CDR2 YFSETQ, per germline. Deletions cut 0 bases from V and 3 bases from J, with 8 bases between. CDR3 size: 14 residues. Written as DNA, the CDR3 is TGCGCCAGCAGCTTGGTAATAGCAACAGATACGCAGTATTTT. Translating it yields CASSLVIATDTQYF.

V usage is TRBV6-5 and J usage is TRBJ2-7; weak D call: TRBD1 (6 bases). Between the trimmed V and J ends, which lost 6 bases and 4 bases, there was a span of 16 bases. CDR1 and CDR2 from the germline V gene are MNHEY and SVGAGI. The CDR3 is made up of 14 amino acids. The DNA for the CDR3 is TGTGCCAGCAGACCAGAACCACAGGGTTACGAGCAGTACTTC. Translation gives CASRPEPQGYEQYF.

There are a few counts of this clonotype. The chain is built from TRBV4-2 and TRBJ1-2; D not resolved. Germline CDR1 is LGHNA and CDR2 is YNFKEQ. V lost 0 bases and J 4 bases, leaving 12 bases between the germline ends. The CDR3 has 15 residues. The CDR3 reads CASSQDAGRIYGYTF. The CDR3 region has the DNA TGTGCCAGCAGCCAAGACGCGGGCAGAATCTATGGCTACACCTTC.